This T cell receptor beta chain was documented in a study of T cell responses to AZD1222 COVID-19 vaccine. Clones were read by immunoSEQ multiplex PCR, and TCRdb kept only the in-frame ones, dropping some. The data show hundreds of thousands of clones, about 93% seen once. Material: peripheral blood, obtained on day 0 of MenACWY control vaccination. This sequence originates from an adult in good health.

Here the CDR3 DNA reads TGTGCCAGCAGGACAGTGGTTAGAGGAAAACTGTTTTTT. It translates to CASRTVVRGKLFF. This chain links TRBV12-3 or TRBV12-4 with TRBJ1-4; possible D gene TRBD1, 5 bases. Deletions cut 6 bases from V and 10 bases from J, with 15 bases between. This CDR3 region has 13 residues.